This passage covers 28 T cell receptor beta chains from one sample sequenced in a study of T-cell memory formation after mild COVID-19. One entry per CDR3 protein results from TCRdb running MiXCR on the 5' RACE reads. Of approximately 300,000 distinct CDR3 sequences listed, 8.2% are singletons. Specimen: PBMCs or a T cell subset sorted from them (not recorded which). The source is a man younger than 35 who had mild COVID-19 (a few samples of this study predate the infection). Cell type and time point are not known.

The V and J genes are TRBV4-3 and TRBJ1-2; 7 bases line up with TRBD1. Germline lookup yields CDR1 LGHNA and CDR2 YSLEER. This CDR3 region has 16 residues. V lost 4 bases and J lost 4; bases outside the gene matches: 12. The DNA for the CDR3 is TGCGCCAGCAGCCGCTCCGGGGGAGGGGGCTCCTATGGCTACACCTTC. Translation: CASSRSGGGGSYGYTF.

This clonotype appeared once. This chain links TRBV5-6 with TRBJ1-1, with 7 bases matching TRBD1. Germline-derived CDR1 and CDR2 are SGHDT and YYEEEE. The length of the CDR3 is 14 residues. V shed 1 base, J shed 5 bases, and the junction held 5 bases outside the gene matches. The DNA for the CDR3 is TGTGCCAGCAGCTTGAACAGGGGTAGTACTGAAGCTTTCTTT. It specifies CASSLNRGSTEAFF. Looking up the rest from reference TRBV5-6 and TRBJ1-1 gives the full variable domain: DAGVTQSPTHLIKTRGQQVTLRCSPKSGHDTVSWYQQALGQGPQFIFQYYEEEERQRGNFPDRFSGHQFPNYSSELNVNALLLGDSALYLCASSLNRGSTEAFFGQGTRLTVV.

The CDR3 reads CASSPQGLRANEQFF. CDR3 in DNA: TGTGCCAGCAGCCCCCAGGGGCTTCGCGCCAATGAGCAGTTCTTC. The chain is built from TRBV3-1 and TRBJ2-1, with D perhaps TRBD1 (6 bases). CDR1 and CDR2 (germline): LGHDT, YNNKEL (reference sequence). CDR3 length: 15 residues. Trimming cost V 4 bases and J 6 bases, with 16 bases left between them.

This clonotype was counted many times. This chain's CDR3 is CASSWGQPYGYTF. Written as DNA, the CDR3 is TGTGCCAGCAGTTGGGGACAGCCCTATGGCTACACCTTC. The J gene is TRBJ1-2, the V gene TRBV7-2, with 7 positions matching TRBD1. This CDR3 contains 13 residues. The V gene's germline CDR1 is SGHTA and CDR2 FQGNSA. With 6 bases clipped from V and 4 bases from J, the junction kept 5 bases outside the gene matches.

This clonotype was counted at least ten times. This sequence joins TRBV20-1 and TRBJ1-5; maybe TRBD1 (6 bases). The V gene lost 2 bases and the J gene lost 5 bases, with 19 bases spanning the gap. The CDR3 spans 16 residues. The germline CDR1 and CDR2 sequences are DFQATT and SNEGSKA (reference sequence). DNA for the CDR3: TGCAGTGCTAGATCCAGGGGCAGGGACTGGGATCAGCCCCAGCATTTT. Translation: CSARSRGRDWDQPQHF.

The chain carries TRBV5-4 and TRBJ1-2; 7 bases are shared with TRBD1. The CDR3 totals 14 residues. Germline V CDR1 and CDR2: SGHNT, YYREEE (reference sequence). The V segment lost 0 bases and the J segment 3 bases; nucleotides outside the gene matches: 2. The CDR3 protein is CASSLAQGDYGYTF. The DNA of the CDR3 is TGTGCCAGCAGCTTGGCTCAGGGGGACTATGGCTACACCTTC. The complete variable domain, with remaining parts taken from reference TRBV5-4 and TRBJ1-2, reads ETGVTQSPTHLIKTRGQQVTLRCSSQSGHNTVSWYQQALGQGPQFIFQYYREEENGRGNFPPRFSGLQFPNYSSELNVNALELDDSALYLCASSLAQGDYGYTFGSGTRLTVV.

The chain carries TRBV6-2 or TRBV6-3 and TRBJ2-7, with 8 bases fitting TRBD2. J was trimmed by 5 bases and V by 7 bases; bases with no gene match: 19. The CDR3 has 17 amino acids. The germline V gene encodes CDR1 MNHEY and CDR2 SVGEGT. The DNA for the CDR3 is TGTGCCAGCACCTTGGGCCGGGGGGGCCTGGATCCACACGAGCAGTACGTC. Its translation is CASTLGRGGLDPHEQYV.

The CDR3 DNA reads as TGTGCCAGCAGCCTAACAGGGACCTCCGGGAATTCACCCCTCCACTTT. Residues: CASSLTGTSGNSPLHF. This chain uses TRBV7-2 with TRBJ1-6, with D possibly TRBD1 on 6 matching bases. V was pared by 5 bases and J by 7 bases, with 18 bases between. The CDR3 runs 16 residues. The germline V gene has CDR1 SGHTA and CDR2 FQGNSA.

The sample holds many counts of this clonotype. The V and J genes are TRBV7-2 and TRBJ1-1; perhaps TRBD1 as D (6 bases). Trimming removed 4 bases at V and 7 bases at J, with 10 bases between. This CDR3 is 12 amino acids long. CDR1 and CDR2 from the germline V gene are SGHTA and FQGNSA. CDR3 region: CASSSTGNEAFF. The CDR3 DNA reads TGTGCCAGCAGCTCTACAGGGAATGAAGCTTTCTTT. Complete variable domain (other parts from reference TRBV7-2 and TRBJ1-1): GAGVSQSPSNKVTEKGKDVELRCDPISGHTALYWYRQSLGQGLEFLIYFQGNSAPDKSGLPSDRFSAERTGGSVSTLTIQRTQQEDSAVYLCASSSTGNEAFFGQGTRLTVV.

V is TRBV29-1 and J is TRBJ2-7, with D unresolved. Germline CDR1 reads SQVTM; CDR2 reads ANQGSEA. Trimming cost V 5 bases and J 2 bases, with 16 bases left between them. The CDR3 totals 14 residues. CDR3 in DNA: TGCAGCGTTTTTTTGGGGTCGGCCGCCTACGAGCAGTACTTC. Translated: CSVFLGSAAYEQYF.

This chain connects TRBV7-3 to TRBJ1-1, with a weak D call TRBD1 (6 bases). The germline V gene has CDR1 SGHTA and CDR2 FQGTGA. V was trimmed by 5 bases and J by 1 base, leaving 11 bases between them. The CDR3 extends over 14 amino acids. The CDR3 is CASSPSQGNTEAFF. In DNA form, the CDR3 reads TGTGCCAGCAGCCCGTCACAGGGGAACACTGAAGCTTTCTTT. Full variable domain (missing parts from reference TRBV7-3 and TRBJ1-1): GAGVSQTPSNKVTEKGKYVELRCDPISGHTALYWYRQSLGQGPEFLIYFQGTGAADDSGLPNDRFFAVRPEGSVSTLKIQRTERGDSAVYLCASSPSQGNTEAFFGQGTRLTVV.

This clonotype was detected only a few times. The rearrangement joins TRBV9 to TRBJ2-5; weak D call: TRBD1 (6 bases). Between the trimmed V and J ends, which lost 3 bases and 3 bases, there was a span of 15 bases. The CDR3 extends over 15 amino acids. From germline, CDR1 is SGDLS and CDR2 YYNGEE. CDR3 sequence (DNA): TGTGCCAGCAGCGCCCACTGGACAGTCGAAGAGACCCAGTACTTC. This gives the protein CASSAHWTVEETQYF.

This clonotype was observed a handful of times. The gene calls are TRBV20-1 and TRBJ1-5; 7 bases are a match to TRBD1. This CDR3 has 13 residues. Germline trimming cut 3 bases from V and 6 bases from J; bases unmatched to any gene: 5. The germline gives CDR1 DFQATT, CDR2 SNEGSKA (reference sequence). The CDR3 region has the DNA TGCAGTGCTAGTGAGGGGGCTGGTCAGCCCCAGCATTTT. It yields the protein CSASEGAGQPQHF.

V gene TRBV9 combines with J gene TRBJ2-2; D unresolved. The germline CDR1 and CDR2 sequences are SGDLS and YYNGEE. This CDR3 contains 14 residues. Trimming pared 0 bases from V and 5 bases from J, leaving 8 bases between. In DNA form, the CDR3 reads TGTGCCAGCAGCGTAGAAGGGATTACCGGGGAGCTGTTTTTT. Translated, it gives CASSVEGITGELFF.

This clonotype was seen only a few times. V usage is TRBV6-5 and J usage is TRBJ1-5; weak D call: TRBD1 (5 bases). The CDR3 is 13 residues long. Trimming took off 3 bases at V and 10 bases at J, with 13 bases between the two ends. Per the germline V gene, CDR1 is MNHEY and CDR2 is SVGAGI. The CDR3 DNA is TGTGCCAGCAGTTATACAGGCCGACAACCCCAGCATTTT. Translating it yields CASSYTGRQPQHF.

This clonotype occurred once. This chain joins TRBV6-1 and TRBJ2-3; D gene unclear. V was shortened by 10 bases and J by 2 bases, with 10 bases between the two germline ends. The CDR3 sequence is 12 residues long. Germline V gene sequence: CDR1 MNHNS, CDR2 SASEGT. The CDR3 sequence is CATSDATDTQYF. Written as DNA, the CDR3 is TGTGCCACCTCGGACGCCACAGATACGCAGTATTTT.

There are a few counts of this clonotype. This chain joins TRBV6-5 and TRBJ2-1; 10 positions match TRBD2. After removal of 5 bases from V and 5 bases from J, the junction contained 3 bases not matched to a gene. In germline, CDR1 is MNHEY, CDR2 SVGAGI. The CDR3 has 14 amino acids. DNA of the CDR3: TGTGCCAGCAGTCGGCTAGCGGGGGACAATGAGCAGTTCTTC. Residues: CASSRLAGDNEQFF.

The J gene is TRBJ2-1, the V gene TRBV4-3, with TRBD2 matching 9 bases. The CDR3 has 17 amino acids. V shed 4 bases, J shed 0 bases, and the junction held 7 bases outside the gene matches. Germline values: CDR1 LGHNA, CDR2 YSLEER. CDR3 DNA: TGCGCCAGCAGCCTGGCTTTAGCGGGGGCCTCCTACAATGAGCAGTTCTTC. This codes for CASSLALAGASYNEQFF.

The chain recombines TRBV10-2 with TRBJ2-7; D is uncertain. The CDR3 has 14 amino acids. From germline, CDR1 is WSHSY and CDR2 SAAADI. Trimming took 2 bases from V and 2 from J, leaving 10 bases between them. The CDR3 coding sequence is TGCGCCAGCAGTGAGCCACGGTACCCCTACGAGCAGTACGTC. Amino acid sequence: CASSEPRYPYEQYV.

The chain joins TRBV12-3 or TRBV12-4 to TRBJ2-3; possible D gene TRBD2, 6 bases. The CDR3 spans 14 residues. Trimming removed 8 bases at V and 2 bases at J, with 14 bases between. CDR3 in amino acids: CASGKGLTTDTQYF. The CDR3 DNA is TGTGCCAGCGGAAAGGGACTTACCACAGATACGCAGTATTTT.

The chain couples TRBV9 to TRBJ1-2, with D unresolved. The CDR3 runs to 15 residues. Germline-derived CDR1 and CDR2 are SGDLS and YYNGEE. V gave up 0 bases and J gave up 4 bases, with 13 bases separating them. In nucleotides, the CDR3 is TGTGCCAGCAGCGTAGATGACACCTCCTTCTATGGCTACACCTTC. Its translation: CASSVDDTSFYGYTF.

Many counts were recorded for this clonotype. V usage is TRBV5-1 and J usage is TRBJ2-3; unclear D gene. CDR3 size: 14 residues. Germline lookup yields CDR1 SGHRS and CDR2 YFSETQ. V gave up 4 bases and J gave up 1 base, with 10 bases separating them. The CDR3 here is CASSPPAGTDTQYF. CDR3 in DNA: TGCGCCAGCAGCCCCCCAGCCGGCACAGATACGCAGTATTTT.

In this sample, this clonotype turned up many times. The chain recombines TRBV25-1 with TRBJ1-2; the D is unclear. This CDR3 has 11 amino acids. V lost 1 base to trimming and J lost 6 bases, with 3 bases between them. Germline V gene lookup returns CDR1 MGHDK and CDR2 SYGVNS. CDR3 nucleotide sequence: TGTGCCAGCAGTGAATTTAATGGCTACACCTTC. It specifies CASSEFNGYTF.

This clonotype appeared a few times. The chain couples TRBV5-1 to TRBJ1-1, with no clear D. Germline-derived CDR1 and CDR2 are SGHRS and YFSETQ. V shed 7 bases and J shed 5 bases, with 9 bases lying between them. This CDR3 is 11 amino acids long. The CDR3 DNA sequence: TGCGCCAGCTGGGGAGGGACTGAAGCTTTCTTT. Protein: CASWGGTEAFF.

V is TRBV28 and J is TRBJ2-7, with D hard to call. V lost 3 bases and J 5 bases, leaving 11 bases between the germline ends. Germline V gene sequence: CDR1 MDHEN, CDR2 SYDVKM. This CDR3 region has 13 residues. The CDR3 DNA reads TGTGCCAGCAGTTTCCCCCGCTTCGACGAGCAGTACGTC. The encoded protein is CASSFPRFDEQYV.

This clonotype was observed many times. V gene TRBV6-2 or TRBV6-3 combines with J gene TRBJ2-2; D is uncertain. The CDR3 spans 15 residues. The germline V gene encodes CDR1 MNHEY and CDR2 SVGEGT. The ends were cut back, 7 bases at V and 0 bases at J, with 12 bases in the middle. The CDR3 nucleotides are TGTGCCAGCACGGACGCCCTGCCGAACACCGGGGAGCTGTTTTTT. Residues: CASTDALPNTGELFF.

This clonotype was seen ten or more times. This chain uses TRBV25-1 with TRBJ2-1, with D perhaps matching TRBD1 (6 bases). V lost 3 bases and J 3 bases, leaving 21 bases between the germline ends. The CDR3 sequence is 18 residues long. Germline V gene sequence: CDR1 MGHDK, CDR2 SYGVNS. Here the CDR3 DNA reads TGTGCCAGCAGTGATCTGGACAGCCGCCAGGGCGGCTACAATGAGCAGTTCTTC. It translates to CASSDLDSRQGGYNEQFF.

There are a few counts of this clonotype. The chain uses TRBV28 and TRBJ1-5; D may be TRBD1 (5 bases). From germline, CDR1 is MDHEN and CDR2 SYDVKM. This CDR3 spans 16 amino acids. The V end lost 6 bases, the J end lost 3 bases, and 18 bases lay between the germline ends. CDR3 in DNA: TGTGCCAGCAGCACCCCGGGTAGGGGCCCCAATCAGCCCCAGCATTTT. Amino acids: CASSTPGRGPNQPQHF.